The present TCR beta chain was sequenced within a study of blood T cell repertoires in COVID-19. As for the study in general: T cells, B-cell-depleted T cells, or PBMCs provided the cDNA or gDNA that served as material.

The CDR3 runs to 13 residues. CDR1 and CDR2 from the germline V gene are DFQATT and SNEGSKA (reference sequence). J gave up 3 bases and V 3 bases, and 2 bases lay outside the gene matches. In the source study's methods: Reference gene primer amplification in the assay estimated nucleated cell counts. TCRdb's table, derived via immunoSEQ multiplex PCR, lists solely in-frame clones and lacks some. The V and J calls and clone size were taken over from that table, and D and trimming were inferred from the DNA. The profile shows around 200,000 clones, around 89% of them singletons. Participants were placed into cohorts based on the clinical history they reported.

Input material: PBMCs or T cells enriched from blood (not recorded which). This receptor was identified in a man in his thirties or forties who had recovered from COVID-19. The chain uses TRBV20-1 and TRBJ1-2; 9 nucleotides match TRBD1. The DNA for the CDR3 is TGCAGTGCTAGTCGGACAGGGGACTATGGCTACACCTTC. Its protein product is CSASRTGDYGYTF.